Each of the 13 T cell receptor beta chains below was sequenced from the same sample in a study of T cells in Graves' hyperthyroidism and ophthalmopathy. Amplification targeted TCR beta CDR3 regions from RNA transcripts. HTBI primers were used for first-round RT-PCR of the TCR CDR3. One entry per CDR3 protein, called by TCRdb with MiXCR from the multiplex PCR reads. The repertoire holds about 690,000 distinct CDR3 sequences, approximately 15% seen once, with roughly a sixth in the top ten. The sequencing sample was made of blood. All receptors come from a man aged 50 to 60 with Graves' hyperthyroidism.

V usage is TRBV6-5 and J usage is TRBJ1-2; possibly TRBD1 for D (5 bases). This CDR3 has 14 amino acids. V was cut by 2 bases and J by 4 bases, with 11 bases left in between. Per the germline V gene, CDR1 is MNHEY and CDR2 is SVGAGI. CDR3 nucleotides: TGTGCCAGCAGTTACGTGGGACCGGGCTATGGCTACACCTTC. Amino acid sequence: CASSYVGPGYGYTF.

The sample holds a few counts of this clonotype. The rearrangement links TRBV7-9 to TRBJ2-7; 8 bases are shared with TRBD1. The length of the CDR3 is 17 residues. Germline V lookup: CDR1 SEHNR, CDR2 FQNEAQ (reference sequence). V lost 5 bases to trimming and J lost 1 base; unmatched junction nucleotides: 13. CDR3 loop: CASSPNRGQGASYEQYF. For the CDR3, the DNA is TGTGCCAGCAGCCCAAACCGCGGGCAGGGGGCTTCCTACGAGCAGTACTTC.

This clonotype was detected only a few times. The CDR3 loop is CSVPTGGYNSPLHF. CDR3 DNA sequence: TGCAGTGTACCGACAGGGGGATATAATTCACCCCTCCACTTT. This chain uses TRBV20-1 with TRBJ1-6, with 9 bases lining up with TRBD1. Germline CDR1 and CDR2: DFQATT and SNEGSKA (reference sequence). The V gene end was trimmed by 7 bases and the J gene end by 4 bases; junction bases not matched to a gene: 5. The CDR3 extends over 14 amino acids.

This clonotype was detected a few times. V gene TRBV10-1 combines with J gene TRBJ2-2; D is possibly TRBD2 (6 bases). V gave up 3 bases and J gave up 6 bases, with 14 bases separating them. Germline V gene sequence: CDR1 WNHNN, CDR2 SYGVQD (reference sequence). The CDR3 consists of 15 residues. The CDR3 DNA sequence: TGCGCCAGCAGTGAAACGGGAGATGGATCCGGGGAGCTGTTTTTT. Protein product: CASSETGDGSGELFF.

Ten or more counts support this clonotype. The V call is TRBV28, the J call TRBJ2-7, with unresolved D. Looked up from germline, CDR1 is MDHEN and CDR2 is SYDVKM. V shed 6 bases and J shed 6 bases, with 9 bases lying between them. The CDR3 runs 11 residues. CDR3 DNA sequence: TGTGCCAGCAGAGGGATTGGCGAGCAGTACTTC. This encodes CASRGIGEQYF.

The rearrangement uses TRBV6-1 and TRBJ1-1, with 7 nucleotides matching TRBD1. The CDR3 runs 13 residues. Germline CDR1 MNHNS, CDR2 SASEGT. After removal of 11 bases from V and 0 bases from J, the junction contained 6 bases not matched to a gene. The DNA of the CDR3 is TGTGCCGTACGCAGGGGGTTGAACACTGAAGCTTTCTTT. It translates to CAVRRGLNTEAFF.

This clonotype was detected ten times or more. The V and J genes are TRBV27 and TRBJ2-7, with 7 bases aligning to TRBD1. CDR1 MNHEY and CDR2 SMNVEV come from the germline V gene (reference sequence). This CDR3 contains 15 residues. The trim removed 3 bases at V and 6 bases at J, leaving 11 bases unmatched. CDR3 sequence: CASSFSPGQSGEQYF. The CDR3 region has the DNA TGTGCCAGCAGTTTTTCTCCGGGACAGTCGGGCGAGCAGTACTTC.

This clonotype appeared many times. The chain recombines TRBV12-3 or TRBV12-4 with TRBJ2-1; 11 nucleotides line up with TRBD2. This CDR3 is built from 15 residues. The trim removed 6 bases at V and 2 bases at J, leaving 3 bases unmatched. The CDR3 loop is CASRPLAGAYNEQFF. DNA of the CDR3: TGTGCCAGCAGACCACTAGCGGGAGCCTACAATGAGCAGTTCTTC.

This clonotype was found many times. This chain links TRBV5-1 with TRBJ1-4, with D tentatively TRBD1 (5 bases). V was cut by 1 base and J by 7 bases, with 11 bases left in between. The CDR3 has 14 amino acids. The germline gives CDR1 SGHRS, CDR2 YFSETQ. For the CDR3, the DNA is TGCGCCAGCAGCTTGTTCGGGACGGGTGAAAAACTGTTTTTT. Translation: CASSLFGTGEKLFF.

This clonotype occurred a few times. V and J are TRBV6-2 or TRBV6-3 and TRBJ2-7; 7 bases are shared with TRBD2. Per the germline V gene, CDR1 is MNHEY and CDR2 is SVGEGT. The J segment lost 6 bases and the V segment lost 6 bases, leaving 5 bases of the junction unmatched. This CDR3 region has 12 residues. This CDR3 is CASRPTSSEQYF. CDR3 nucleotide sequence: TGTGCCAGCAGACCGACTAGCAGCGAGCAGTACTTC.

Many counts were recorded for this clonotype. The chain combines TRBV28 with TRBJ2-3, with a weak D call TRBD1 (5 bases). In germline, CDR1 is MDHEN, CDR2 SYDVKM. Trimming removed 5 bases at V and 2 bases at J, with 11 bases between. This CDR3 is 14 amino acids long. The CDR3 loop is CASSPRQTTDTQYF. The DNA of the CDR3 is TGTGCCAGCAGTCCCCGACAGACCACAGATACGCAGTATTTT.

This clonotype was detected many times. CDR3 region: CASSSTVPNSPLHF. The DNA of the CDR3 is TGTGCCAGCAGCTCGACAGTTCCGAATTCACCCCTCCACTTT. J is TRBJ1-6 and V is TRBV7-2; maybe TRBD1 (5 bases). Germline V gene lookup returns CDR1 SGHTA and CDR2 FQGNSA. The ends were cut back, 4 bases at V and 7 bases at J, with 11 bases in the middle. The CDR3 has 14 residues.

This clonotype has a count of ten or more. The chain has TRBV2 and TRBJ2-6; D possibly corresponds to TRBD2 (5 bases). The germline V gene has CDR1 SNHLY and CDR2 FYNNEI. This CDR3 has 15 amino acids. Trimming removed 4 bases from V and 2 bases from J, with 9 bases in between. CDR3 DNA: TGTGCCAGCAGTGTAGTCGGGGCTGGGGCCAACGTCCTGACTTTC. It is translated as CASSVVGAGANVLTF.